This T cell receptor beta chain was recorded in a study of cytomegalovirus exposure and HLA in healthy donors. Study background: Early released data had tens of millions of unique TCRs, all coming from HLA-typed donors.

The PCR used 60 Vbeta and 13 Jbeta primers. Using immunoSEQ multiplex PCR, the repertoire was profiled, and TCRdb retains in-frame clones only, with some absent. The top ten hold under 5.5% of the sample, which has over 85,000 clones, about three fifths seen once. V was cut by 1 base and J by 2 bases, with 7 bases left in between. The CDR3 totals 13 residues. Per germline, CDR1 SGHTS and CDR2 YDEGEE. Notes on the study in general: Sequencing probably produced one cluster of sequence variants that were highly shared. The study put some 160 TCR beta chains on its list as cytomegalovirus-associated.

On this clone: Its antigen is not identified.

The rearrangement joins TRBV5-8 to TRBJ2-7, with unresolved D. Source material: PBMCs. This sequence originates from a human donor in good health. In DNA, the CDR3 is TGTGCCAGCAGCTTGTTCCTAACCTACGAGCAGTACTTC. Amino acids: CASSLFLTYEQYF.